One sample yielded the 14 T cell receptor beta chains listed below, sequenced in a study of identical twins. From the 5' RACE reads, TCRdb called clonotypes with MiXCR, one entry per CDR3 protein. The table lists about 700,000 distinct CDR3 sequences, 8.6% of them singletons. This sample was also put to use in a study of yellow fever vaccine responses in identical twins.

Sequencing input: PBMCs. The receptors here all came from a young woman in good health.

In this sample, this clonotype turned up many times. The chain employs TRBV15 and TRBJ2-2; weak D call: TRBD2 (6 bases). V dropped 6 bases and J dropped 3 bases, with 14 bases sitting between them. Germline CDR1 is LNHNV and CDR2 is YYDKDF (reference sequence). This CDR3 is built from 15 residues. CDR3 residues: CATRSGREDTGELFF. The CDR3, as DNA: TGTGCCACCAGGAGCGGCAGGGAGGACACCGGGGAGCTGTTTTTT.

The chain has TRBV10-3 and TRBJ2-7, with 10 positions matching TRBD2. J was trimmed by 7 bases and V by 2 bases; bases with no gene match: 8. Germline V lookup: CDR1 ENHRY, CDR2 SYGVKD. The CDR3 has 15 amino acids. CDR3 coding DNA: TGTGCCATCAGTGAGCGGACTAGCGGAGACGTGGAGCAGTACTTC. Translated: CAISERTSGDVEQYF.

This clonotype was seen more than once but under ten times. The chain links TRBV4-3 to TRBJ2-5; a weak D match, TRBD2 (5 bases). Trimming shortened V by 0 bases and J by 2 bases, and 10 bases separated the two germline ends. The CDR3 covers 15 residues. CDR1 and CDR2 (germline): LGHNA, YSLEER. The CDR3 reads CASSQDFLAQETQYF. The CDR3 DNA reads TGCGCCAGCAGCCAAGATTTCCTAGCACAAGAGACCCAGTACTTC.

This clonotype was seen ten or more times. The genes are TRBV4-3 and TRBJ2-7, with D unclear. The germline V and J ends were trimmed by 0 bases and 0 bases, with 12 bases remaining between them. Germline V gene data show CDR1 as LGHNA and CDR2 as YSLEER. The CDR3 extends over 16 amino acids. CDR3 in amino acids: CASSQDWPGSSYEQYF. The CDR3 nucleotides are TGCGCCAGCAGCCAAGATTGGCCAGGCAGCTCCTACGAGCAGTACTTC.

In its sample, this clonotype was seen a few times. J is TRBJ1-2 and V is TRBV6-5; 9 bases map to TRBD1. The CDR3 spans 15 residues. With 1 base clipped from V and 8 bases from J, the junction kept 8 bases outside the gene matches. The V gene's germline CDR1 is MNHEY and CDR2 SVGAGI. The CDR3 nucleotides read TGTGCCAGCAGTTACTTCCCGGGACAGGGTGGAGGCTACACCTTC. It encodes CASSYFPGQGGGYTF.

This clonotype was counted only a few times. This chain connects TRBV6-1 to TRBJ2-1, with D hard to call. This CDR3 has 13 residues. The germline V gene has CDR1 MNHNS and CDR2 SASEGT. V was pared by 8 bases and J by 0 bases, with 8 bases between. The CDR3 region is CASARSSYNEQFF. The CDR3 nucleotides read TGTGCCAGCGCTAGGAGCTCCTACAATGAGCAGTTCTTC.

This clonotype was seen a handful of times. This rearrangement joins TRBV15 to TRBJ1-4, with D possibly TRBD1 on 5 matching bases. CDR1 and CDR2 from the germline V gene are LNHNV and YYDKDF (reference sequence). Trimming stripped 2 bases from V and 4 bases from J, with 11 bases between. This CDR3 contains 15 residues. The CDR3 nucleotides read TGTGCCACCAGCAGATCAATGGACATTAATGAAAAACTGTTTTTT. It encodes CATSRSMDINEKLFF.

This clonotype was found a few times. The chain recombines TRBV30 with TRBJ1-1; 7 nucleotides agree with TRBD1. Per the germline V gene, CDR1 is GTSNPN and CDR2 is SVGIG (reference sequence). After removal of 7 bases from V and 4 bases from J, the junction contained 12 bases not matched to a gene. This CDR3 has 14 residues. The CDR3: CASEELQGSTEAFF. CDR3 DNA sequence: TGTGCCTCGGAGGAATTACAGGGGTCCACTGAAGCTTTCTTT.

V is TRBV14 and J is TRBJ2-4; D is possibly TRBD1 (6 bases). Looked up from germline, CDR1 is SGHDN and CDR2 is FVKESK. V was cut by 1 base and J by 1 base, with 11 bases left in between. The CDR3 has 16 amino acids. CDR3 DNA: TGTGCCAGCAGCCAAGCGGGCGGACAGGCCAAAAACATTCAGTACTTC. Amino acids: CASSQAGGQAKNIQYF. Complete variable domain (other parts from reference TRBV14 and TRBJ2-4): EAGVTQFPSHSVIEKGQTVTLRCDPISGHDNLYWYRRVMGKEIKFLLHFVKESKQDESGMPNNRFLAERTGGTYSTLKVQPAELEDSGVYFCASSQAGGQAKNIQYFGAGTRLSVL.

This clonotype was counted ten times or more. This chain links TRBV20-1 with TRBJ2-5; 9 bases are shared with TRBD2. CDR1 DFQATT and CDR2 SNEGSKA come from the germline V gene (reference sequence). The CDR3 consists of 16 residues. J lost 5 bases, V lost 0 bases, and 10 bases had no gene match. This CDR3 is CSARDQSRTSAETQYF. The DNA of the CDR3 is TGCAGTGCTAGAGATCAGTCCCGGACTAGCGCTGAGACCCAGTACTTC.

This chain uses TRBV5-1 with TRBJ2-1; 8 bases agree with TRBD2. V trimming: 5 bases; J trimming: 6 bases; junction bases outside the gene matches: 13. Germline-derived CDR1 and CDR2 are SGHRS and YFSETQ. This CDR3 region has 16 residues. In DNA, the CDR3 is TGCGCCAGCAGTCCCTCGGGAGGGGGGGCGACCAATGAGCAGTTCTTC. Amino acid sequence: CASSPSGGGATNEQFF.

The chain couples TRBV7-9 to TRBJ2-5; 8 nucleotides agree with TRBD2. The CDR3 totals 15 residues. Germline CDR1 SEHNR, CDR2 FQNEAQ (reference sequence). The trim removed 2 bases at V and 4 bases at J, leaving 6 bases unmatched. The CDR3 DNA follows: TGTGCCAGCAGCTTACGGGGGGGCTGGGGAGAGACCCAGTACTTC. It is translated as CASSLRGGWGETQYF.

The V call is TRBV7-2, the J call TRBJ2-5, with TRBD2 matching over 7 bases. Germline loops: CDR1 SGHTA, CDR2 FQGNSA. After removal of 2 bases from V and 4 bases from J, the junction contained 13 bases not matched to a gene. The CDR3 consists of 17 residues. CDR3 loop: CASSLKRGGRGGETQYF. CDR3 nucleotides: TGTGCCAGCAGCTTAAAGCGTGGCGGGAGAGGTGGAGAGACCCAGTACTTC.

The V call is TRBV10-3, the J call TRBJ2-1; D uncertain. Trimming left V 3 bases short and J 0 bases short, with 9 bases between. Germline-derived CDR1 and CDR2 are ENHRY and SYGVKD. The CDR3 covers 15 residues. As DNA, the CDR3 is TGTGCCATCAGTGATTTAGGAAGCTCCTACAATGAGCAGTTCTTC. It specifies CAISDLGSSYNEQFF.